This TCR beta chain comes out of a study of blood T cell repertoires in COVID-19. This clone came up a few times. This CDR3 comprises 13 residues. Per germline, CDR1 SNHLY and CDR2 FYNNEI. Trimming removed 8 bases at V and 6 bases at J, with 14 bases between. Seattle patients were enrolled during active infection and followed longitudinally. The authors' processing: For nucleated cells, counts were estimated from reference gene primer amplification. Measured with immunoSEQ multiplex PCR; TCRdb has only the in-frame clones, and not every one. D and trimming were read from the DNA, whereas the V and J calls and clone size are those reported in that table. This sample carries under 400,000 clones, 87% of them seen once, and the ten largest clones take more than 9%.

The sequenced material came from peripheral blood. The chain joins TRBV2 to TRBJ1-5; no reliable D call. The clonotype originates from a woman aged 25 to 39 with COVID-19, enrolled during active disease. The CDR3 protein is CASSRVPGQPQHF. The CDR3 coding sequence is TGTGCCAGCTCCCGAGTCCCCGGTCAGCCCCAGCATTTT.